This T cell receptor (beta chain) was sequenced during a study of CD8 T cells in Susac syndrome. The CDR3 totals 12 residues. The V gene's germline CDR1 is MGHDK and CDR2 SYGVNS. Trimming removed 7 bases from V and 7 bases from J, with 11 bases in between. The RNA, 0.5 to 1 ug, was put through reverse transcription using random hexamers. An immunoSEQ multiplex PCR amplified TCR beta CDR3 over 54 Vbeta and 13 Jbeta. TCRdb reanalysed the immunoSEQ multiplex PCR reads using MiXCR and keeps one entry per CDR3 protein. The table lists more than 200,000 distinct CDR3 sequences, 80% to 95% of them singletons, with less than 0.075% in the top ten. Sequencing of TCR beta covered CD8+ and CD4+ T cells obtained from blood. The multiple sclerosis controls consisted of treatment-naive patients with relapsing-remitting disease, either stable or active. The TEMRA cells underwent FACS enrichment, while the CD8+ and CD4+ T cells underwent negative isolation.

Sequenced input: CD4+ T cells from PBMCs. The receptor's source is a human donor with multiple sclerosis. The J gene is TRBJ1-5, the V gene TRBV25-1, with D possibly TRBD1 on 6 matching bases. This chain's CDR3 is CASTSGQQPQHF. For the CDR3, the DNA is TGTGCCAGCACCAGTGGACAGCAGCCCCAGCATTTT.